This TCR beta chain was identified during a study of T cells in Graves' hyperthyroidism and ophthalmopathy. Patients showing uncontrolled infection, other autoimmune disease, pregnancy or lactation were ineligible. Diagnosing involved the use of clinical symptoms, serum thyroxine and TRAb, thyroid ultrasound and orbital computed tomography. In its sample, this clonotype was seen many times. Its target is unknown. RNA transcripts gave rise to amplified TCR beta CDR3 regions. First-round RT-PCR of the TCR CDR3 relied on the HTBI primer set. TCRdb recomputed calls from the multiplex PCR reads with MiXCR, one row per CDR3 protein. Among almost 600,000 distinct CDR3 sequences, about 15% were seen once, and the ten largest hold more than 4.5%. This CDR3 region has 13 residues. V lost 6 bases, J lost 2 bases, and 8 bases lay in between. Germline V CDR1 and CDR2: WSHSY, SAAADI. Overall study findings and caveats: Blood also carried most thyroid clonotypes expanded above 0.001. A model of 13 V-J pairs discriminated ophthalmopathy from stable hyperthyroidism.

The clonotype was recovered from a woman aged 25-40 years with Graves' hyperthyroidism that later progressed to Graves' ophthalmopathy. Sequencing was carried out using blood. This chain uses TRBV10-2 with TRBJ1-3, with no clear D. DNA for the CDR3: TGCGCCAGCAGAGAAACAACTGGAAACACCATATATTTT. Translation: CASRETTGNTIYF.